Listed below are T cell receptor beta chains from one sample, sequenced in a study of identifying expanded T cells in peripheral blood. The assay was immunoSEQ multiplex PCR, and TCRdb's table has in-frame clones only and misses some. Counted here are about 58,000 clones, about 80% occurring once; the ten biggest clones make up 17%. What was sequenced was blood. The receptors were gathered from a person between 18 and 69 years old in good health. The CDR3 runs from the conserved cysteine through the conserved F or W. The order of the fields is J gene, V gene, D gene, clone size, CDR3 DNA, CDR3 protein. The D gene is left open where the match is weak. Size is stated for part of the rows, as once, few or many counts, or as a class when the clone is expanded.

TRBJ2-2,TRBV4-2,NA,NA,TGTGCCAGCAGCCAAGAATACGCGTCCGGGGAGCTGTTTTTT,CASSQEYASGELFF
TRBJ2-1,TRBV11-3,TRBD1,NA,TGTGCCAGCAGCACAGGGACAGGGGACAGGCAGTTCTTC,CASSTGTGDRQFF
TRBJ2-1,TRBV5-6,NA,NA,TGTGCCAGCAGCTTGGAGCCCTTCAATGAGCAGTTCTTC,CASSLEPFNEQFF
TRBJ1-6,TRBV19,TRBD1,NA,TGTGCCAGTAGTATATCCGGGACAGAGTATAATTCACCCCTCCACTTT,CASSISGTEYNSPLHF
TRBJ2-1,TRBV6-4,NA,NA,TGTGCCAGCAGTGATCCAGCGAGCTCCTACAATGAGCAGTTCTTC,CASSDPASSYNEQFF
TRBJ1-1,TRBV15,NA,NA,TGTGCCACCAGCAGGGCAACCACAGGGAGAGAAGCTTTCTTT,CATSRATTGREAFF
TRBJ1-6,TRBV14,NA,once,TGTGCCAGCAGCCAAGATCCCCAGGGTCGTTCACCCCTCCACTTT,CASSQDPQGRSPLHF
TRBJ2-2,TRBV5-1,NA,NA,TGCGCCAGCAGCTTGCGGGAAGGCACCGGGGAGCTGTTTTTT,CASSLREGTGELFF
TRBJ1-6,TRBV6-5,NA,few,TGTGCCAGCAAAGATACCGCGTCACCCCTCCACTTT,CASKDTASPLHF
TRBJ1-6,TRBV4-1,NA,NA,TGCGCCAGCAGCCAGGGGGCTGTTAATTCACCCCTCCACTTT,CASSQGAVNSPLHF
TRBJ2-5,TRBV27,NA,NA,TGTGCCAGCAGTTTTCCCCTAGGGCAAGAGACCCAGTACTTC,CASSFPLGQETQYF
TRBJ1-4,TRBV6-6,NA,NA,TGTGCCAGCAGCAACGACAACAACGAAAAACTGTTTTTT,CASSNDNNEKLFF
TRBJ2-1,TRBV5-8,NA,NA,TGTGCCAGCAGCGAACGAACAGGGCCCACCAATGAGCAGTTCTTC,CASSERTGPTNEQFF
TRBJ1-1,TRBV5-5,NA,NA,TGTGCCAGCAGCTTTGGCCCCCACACTGAAGCTTTCTTT,CASSFGPHTEAFF
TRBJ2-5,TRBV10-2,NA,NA,TGCGCCACTAGGGGGGAGACCCAGTACTTC,CATRGETQYF
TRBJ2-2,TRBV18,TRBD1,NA,TGTGCCAGCTCAACTCGGACAGGGTTCACCGGGGAGCTGTTTTTT,CASSTRTGFTGELFF
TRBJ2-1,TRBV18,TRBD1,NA,TGTGCCAGCTCACCCTTATCGACAGGGTACAATGAGCAGTTCTTC,CASSPLSTGYNEQFF
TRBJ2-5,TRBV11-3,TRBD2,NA,TGTGCCAGCAGCCCCGTTATTCTAGCGGGAGATCAAGAGACCCAGTACTTC,CASSPVILAGDQETQYF
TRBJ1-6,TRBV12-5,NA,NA,TGTGCTAGTGCTCTTATTAATTCACCCCTCCACTTT,CASALINSPLHF
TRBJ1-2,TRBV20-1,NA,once,TGCAGTGCTAGAGATTACCGTGGCTACACCTTC,CSARDYRGYTF
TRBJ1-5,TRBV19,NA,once,TGTGCCAGTAGTACCGAGACGGGGAGCAATCAGCCCCAGCATTTT,CASSTETGSNQPQHF
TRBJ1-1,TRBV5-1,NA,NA,TGCGCCAGCAGCTCGGAGGGGAACACTGAAGCTTTCTTT,CASSSEGNTEAFF
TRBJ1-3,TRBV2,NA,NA,TGTGCCAGCAAGGTTGACTCCAGCTCTGGAAACACCATATATTTT,CASKVDSSSGNTIYF
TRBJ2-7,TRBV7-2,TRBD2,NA,TGTGCCAGCAGCTTAATAGCGGGTTCCCACGAGCAGTACTTC,CASSLIAGSHEQYF
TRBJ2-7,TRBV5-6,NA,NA,TGTGCCAGCAGTCTAAACTACGAGCAGTACTTC,CASSLNYEQYF
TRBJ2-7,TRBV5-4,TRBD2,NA,TGTGCCAGCAGCTTGGGACTAGCGGGGGACGAGCAGTACTTC,CASSLGLAGDEQYF
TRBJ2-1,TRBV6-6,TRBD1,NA,TGTGCCAGCAGTTACTCCGGGACAGGGAAATTCTTC,CASSYSGTGKFF
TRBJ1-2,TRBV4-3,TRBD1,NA,TGCGCCAGCAGCCAAACGGACAGGGGGCCCTATGGCTACACCTTC,CASSQTDRGPYGYTF
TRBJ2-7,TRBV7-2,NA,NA,TGTGCCAGCAGCCCGACAGGTCACTCGAGGTGGGAGCAGTACTTC,CASSPTGHSRWEQYF
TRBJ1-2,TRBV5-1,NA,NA,TGCGCCAGCAGCTTGGGGCAGGGGAGAAGGGATGGCTACACCTTC,CASSLGQGRRDGYTF
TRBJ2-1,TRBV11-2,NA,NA,TGTGCCAGCAGCTTAGATTATTTGGGGGATGAGTTCTTC,CASSLDYLGDEFF